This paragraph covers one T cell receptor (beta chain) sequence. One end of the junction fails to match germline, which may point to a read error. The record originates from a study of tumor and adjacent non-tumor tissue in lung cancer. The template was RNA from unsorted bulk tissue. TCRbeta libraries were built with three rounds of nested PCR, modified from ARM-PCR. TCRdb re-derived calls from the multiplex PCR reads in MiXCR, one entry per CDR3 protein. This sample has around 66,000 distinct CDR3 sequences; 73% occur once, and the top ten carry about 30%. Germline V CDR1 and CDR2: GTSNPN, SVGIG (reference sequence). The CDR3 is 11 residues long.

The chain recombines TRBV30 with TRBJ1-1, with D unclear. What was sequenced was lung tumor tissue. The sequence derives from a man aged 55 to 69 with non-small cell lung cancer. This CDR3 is CVWALNTEAFF. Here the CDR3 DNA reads TGTGTCTGGGCACTGAATACTGAAGCTTTCTTT. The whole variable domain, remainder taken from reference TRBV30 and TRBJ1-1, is SQTIHQWPATLVQPVGSPLSLECTVEGTSNPNLYWYRQAAGRGLQLLFYSVGIGQISSEVPQNLSASRPQDRQFILSSKKLLLSDSGFYLCVWALNTEAFFGQGTRLTVV.